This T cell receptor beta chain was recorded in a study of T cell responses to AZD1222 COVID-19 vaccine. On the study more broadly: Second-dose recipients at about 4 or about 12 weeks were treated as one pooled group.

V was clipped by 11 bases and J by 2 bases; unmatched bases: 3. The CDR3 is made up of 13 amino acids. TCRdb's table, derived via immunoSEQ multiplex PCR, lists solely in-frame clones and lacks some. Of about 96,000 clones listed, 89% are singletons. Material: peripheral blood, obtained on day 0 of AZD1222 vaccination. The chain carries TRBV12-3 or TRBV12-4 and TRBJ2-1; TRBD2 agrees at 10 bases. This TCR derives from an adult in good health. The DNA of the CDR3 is TGTGCCGACAGCGGGGGGGCCTACAATGAGCAGTTCTTC. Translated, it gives CADSGGAYNEQFF.